This is a list of T cell receptor beta chains from one sample in a study of early T cells in non-severe SARS-CoV-2 infection. TCRdb re-analysed the 5' RACE reads in MiXCR, keeping a single row per CDR3 protein. Seen here are around 60,000 distinct CDR3 sequences, about an eighth observed once, and the top ten hold about 9.7%. The source material was whole blood. The receptors stem from an adult who was a healthcare worker with PCR-confirmed SARS-CoV-2 infection or an uninfected control (not recorded which). Each CDR3 is given with its conserved first and last residue. Each record gives: V gene, D gene, clone size, J gene, CDR3 DNA, CDR3 protein. The D gene is left open where the match is weak. Rows may omit the clone size; those that give it use once, few, many or a size class.

v_call: TRBV20-1; d_call: -; clone_size: many; j_call: TRBJ2-5; cdr3_nt: TGCAGTGCTAGAGATATGAGGAGGGGCCAAGAGACCCAGTACTTC; cdr3_aa: CSARDMRRGQETQYF
v_call: TRBV20-1; d_call: TRBD2; clone_size: few; j_call: TRBJ2-3; cdr3_nt: TGCAGTGCTAGAGATGGGAGGGCAGGGAGAGGTACGCAGTATTTT; cdr3_aa: CSARDGRAGRGTQYF
v_call: TRBV11-2; d_call: -; clone_size: many; j_call: TRBJ1-1; cdr3_nt: TGTGCCAGCAGCTTATATCAACTGAACACTGAAGCTTTCTTT; cdr3_aa: CASSLYQLNTEAFF
v_call: TRBV29-1; d_call: TRBD1; clone_size: -; j_call: TRBJ2-7; cdr3_nt: TGCAGCGTGGGGGACAGCTTCTACGAGCAGTACTTC; cdr3_aa: CSVGDSFYEQYF
v_call: TRBV9; d_call: TRBD2; clone_size: -; j_call: TRBJ2-1; cdr3_nt: TGTGCCAGCAGCCCTCACCCGACTAGCGCCCCAGACAATGAGCAGTTCTTC; cdr3_aa: CASSPHPTSAPDNEQFF
v_call: TRBV2; d_call: -; clone_size: many; j_call: TRBJ1-1; cdr3_nt: TGTGCCAGCAGGGGGACCGCAGTTGAAGCTTTCTTT; cdr3_aa: CASRGTAVEAFF
v_call: TRBV7-2; d_call: -; clone_size: many; j_call: TRBJ1-2; cdr3_nt: TGTGCCAGCAGCCCGGCCCCCGCCGGTACACATGGCTACACCTTC; cdr3_aa: CASSPAPAGTHGYTF
v_call: TRBV5-5; d_call: -; clone_size: few; j_call: TRBJ2-7; cdr3_nt: TGTGCCAGCAGGGGGGACCCCTACGAGCAGTACTTC; cdr3_aa: CASRGDPYEQYF
v_call: TRBV7-9; d_call: -; clone_size: -; j_call: TRBJ2-2; cdr3_nt: TGTGCCAGCAGCTTCCCCGACACCGGGGAGCTGTTTTTT; cdr3_aa: CASSFPDTGELFF
v_call: TRBV6-6; d_call: -; clone_size: few; j_call: TRBJ1-1; cdr3_nt: TGTGCCAGCAGCACCGGGGCTATGAACACTGAAGCTTTCTTT; cdr3_aa: CASSTGAMNTEAFF
v_call: TRBV19; d_call: -; clone_size: -; j_call: TRBJ2-7; cdr3_nt: TGTGCCAGTGGACGGGGACCGCCCCACGAGCAGTACTTC; cdr3_aa: CASGRGPPHEQYF
v_call: TRBV6-1; d_call: -; clone_size: -; j_call: TRBJ2-7; cdr3_nt: TGTGCCAGCAGGGAACAGCACTTATCACCCTACGAGCAGTACTTC; cdr3_aa: CASREQHLSPYEQYF
v_call: TRBV11-2; d_call: -; clone_size: many; j_call: TRBJ1-1; cdr3_nt: TGTGCCAGCGCCGGGACATTGAACACTGAAGCTTTCTTT; cdr3_aa: CASAGTLNTEAFF
v_call: TRBV5-1; d_call: -; clone_size: -; j_call: TRBJ1-4; cdr3_nt: TGCGCCAGCAGCTTGGGATCCCCAACTAATGAAAAACTGTTTTTT; cdr3_aa: CASSLGSPTNEKLFF
v_call: TRBV15; d_call: -; clone_size: many; j_call: TRBJ1-2; cdr3_nt: TGTGCCACCAGCAGAGACAGAAACTATGGCTACACCTTC; cdr3_aa: CATSRDRNYGYTF
v_call: TRBV12-3/TRBV12-4; d_call: -; clone_size: few; j_call: TRBJ1-1; cdr3_nt: TGTGCCAGCAGTCCCTGGCTACCCTGGAACACTGAAGCTTTCTTT; cdr3_aa: CASSPWLPWNTEAFF
v_call: TRBV28; d_call: TRBD2; clone_size: -; j_call: TRBJ2-3; cdr3_nt: TGTGCCAGCAGTACTAGCGGGAGGGCAGATACGCAGTATTTT; cdr3_aa: CASSTSGRADTQYF
v_call: TRBV27; d_call: -; clone_size: many; j_call: TRBJ2-7; cdr3_nt: TGTGCCAGCTCCCTGGTGGCCCAGGGGGAGCAGTACTTC; cdr3_aa: CASSLVAQGEQYF
v_call: TRBV15; d_call: TRBD1; clone_size: -; j_call: TRBJ2-2; cdr3_nt: TGTGCCACCGCCCCAGACAGGGTAGAAACCGGGGAGCTGTTTTTT; cdr3_aa: CATAPDRVETGELFF
v_call: TRBV7-3; d_call: -; clone_size: many; j_call: TRBJ1-1; cdr3_nt: TGTGCCAGCAGCCCCACGGGAGGGAGGACTGAAGCTTTCTTT; cdr3_aa: CASSPTGGRTEAFF
v_call: TRBV2; d_call: TRBD1; clone_size: -; j_call: TRBJ1-6; cdr3_nt: TGTGCCAGCATGGCGGACAGGGTGACTAGCTCCTATAATTCACCCCTCCACTTT; cdr3_aa: CASMADRVTSSYNSPLHF
v_call: TRBV19; d_call: -; clone_size: many; j_call: TRBJ1-5; cdr3_nt: TGTGCCAGTAGGCGGACGGTTAGCAATCAGCCCCAGCATTTT; cdr3_aa: CASRRTVSNQPQHF
v_call: TRBV10-2; d_call: -; clone_size: many; j_call: TRBJ1-2; cdr3_nt: TGCGCCAGCAGTGAGTCTCGGCGGAACTATGGCTACACCTTC; cdr3_aa: CASSESRRNYGYTF
v_call: TRBV18; d_call: TRBD1; clone_size: many; j_call: TRBJ2-7; cdr3_nt: TGTGCCAGCTCACCCCGACAGGGAGTCTACGAGCAGTACTTC; cdr3_aa: CASSPRQGVYEQYF
v_call: TRBV20-1; d_call: TRBD1; clone_size: many; j_call: TRBJ2-1; cdr3_nt: TGCAGTGTTTCACTTGGGACAGGGATCAATGAGCAGTTCTTC; cdr3_aa: CSVSLGTGINEQFF
v_call: TRBV7-9; d_call: -; clone_size: -; j_call: TRBJ1-1; cdr3_nt: TGTGCCAGCAGCTTAGCATATGGGGCGAATGAAGCTTTCTTT; cdr3_aa: CASSLAYGANEAFF
v_call: TRBV10-3; d_call: TRBD1; clone_size: -; j_call: TRBJ1-2; cdr3_nt: TGTGCCGCTAGTCCCCGGGACAGGGTTAACGTCTATGGCTACACCTTC; cdr3_aa: CAASPRDRVNVYGYTF
v_call: TRBV3-1; d_call: -; clone_size: -; j_call: TRBJ1-1; cdr3_nt: TGTGCCAGCAGCCCCCCTGGGGGGCGGGGTGAAGCTTTCTTT; cdr3_aa: CASSPPGGRGEAFF
v_call: TRBV4-1; d_call: -; clone_size: few; j_call: TRBJ1-2; cdr3_nt: TGCGCCAGCAGCCCTAGGACCGCCTTAGACTATGGCTACACCTTC; cdr3_aa: CASSPRTALDYGYTF
v_call: TRBV3-1; d_call: -; clone_size: few; j_call: TRBJ2-1; cdr3_nt: TGTGCCAGCAGCGCTGTACTAGTCCCAGACCCTTACAATGAGCAGTTCTTC; cdr3_aa: CASSAVLVPDPYNEQFF
v_call: TRBV4-3; d_call: TRBD2; clone_size: -; j_call: TRBJ2-3; cdr3_nt: TGCGCCAGCAGCCGCAGACTAGCGGGAGGTACAGATACGCAGTATTTT; cdr3_aa: CASSRRLAGGTDTQYF
v_call: TRBV28; d_call: TRBD2; clone_size: few; j_call: TRBJ2-7; cdr3_nt: TGTGCCAGCAGTTGGGCTAGCGGGGGAAATTTCTACGAGCAGTACTTC; cdr3_aa: CASSWASGGNFYEQYF
v_call: TRBV5-1; d_call: -; clone_size: -; j_call: TRBJ2-5; cdr3_nt: TGCGCCAGCAGGCCCCACGGGGGTGGGGAAGAGACCCAGTACTTC; cdr3_aa: CASRPHGGGEETQYF
v_call: TRBV5-8; d_call: TRBD1; clone_size: few; j_call: TRBJ1-2; cdr3_nt: TGTGCCAGCAGGTTGTTCAGGGGGCAGGGCTACACCTTC; cdr3_aa: CASRLFRGQGYTF
v_call: TRBV27; d_call: -; clone_size: -; j_call: TRBJ2-1; cdr3_nt: TGTGCCAGCAGTCCTGACTCCTACAATGAGCAGTTCTTC; cdr3_aa: CASSPDSYNEQFF
v_call: TRBV6-5; d_call: TRBD1; clone_size: many; j_call: TRBJ1-2; cdr3_nt: TGTGCCAGCAGTAAACCGGGACAGGGCTATGGCTACACCTTC; cdr3_aa: CASSKPGQGYGYTF
v_call: TRBV12-3/TRBV12-4; d_call: -; clone_size: many; j_call: TRBJ1-2; cdr3_nt: TGTGCCAGCAGTTGGGGTCAGAACTATGGCTACACCTTC; cdr3_aa: CASSWGQNYGYTF
v_call: TRBV29-1; d_call: TRBD1; clone_size: few; j_call: TRBJ2-7; cdr3_nt: TGCAGCGTTGAACGCGGGACAGGGAACGAGCAGTACTTC; cdr3_aa: CSVERGTGNEQYF
v_call: TRBV24-1; d_call: -; clone_size: many; j_call: TRBJ1-2; cdr3_nt: TGTGCCACCGGTTCGGATATCCATGGCTACACCTTC; cdr3_aa: CATGSDIHGYTF
v_call: TRBV11-2; d_call: -; clone_size: -; j_call: TRBJ2-5; cdr3_nt: TGTGCCAGCAGCCCGATGGGGGGCCAAGAGACCCAGTACTTC; cdr3_aa: CASSPMGGQETQYF
v_call: TRBV19; d_call: -; clone_size: -; j_call: TRBJ2-7; cdr3_nt: TGTGCCAGTAGTGCCCCAACCGGGACCCTTGGGTACGAGCAGTACTTC; cdr3_aa: CASSAPTGTLGYEQYF
v_call: TRBV4-1; d_call: -; clone_size: -; j_call: TRBJ2-3; cdr3_nt: TGCGCCAGCAGCCAAGATCCGGGGGCCGCAGATACGCAGTATTTT; cdr3_aa: CASSQDPGAADTQYF
v_call: TRBV29-1; d_call: -; clone_size: -; j_call: TRBJ1-1; cdr3_nt: TGCAGCGTTGAATGGAATTCGAACACTGAAGCTTTCTTT; cdr3_aa: CSVEWNSNTEAFF
v_call: TRBV18; d_call: TRBD1; clone_size: -; j_call: TRBJ2-7; cdr3_nt: TGTGCCAGCTCCCAATCAGGGGGCCCCTACGAGCAGTACTTC; cdr3_aa: CASSQSGGPYEQYF
v_call: TRBV19; d_call: -; clone_size: many; j_call: TRBJ2-3; cdr3_nt: TGTGCCAGTAGTAGGAGGAGCTTCACAGATACGCAGTATTTT; cdr3_aa: CASSRRSFTDTQYF
v_call: TRBV25-1; d_call: -; clone_size: many; j_call: TRBJ1-2; cdr3_nt: TGTGCCAGCAGGCCCCCAGGGTCCAACTATGGCTACACCTTC; cdr3_aa: CASRPPGSNYGYTF
v_call: TRBV27; d_call: TRBD1; clone_size: few; j_call: TRBJ1-1; cdr3_nt: TGTGCCAGCAGTCTCAGGGGGCTGGGGAACACTGAAGCTTTCTTT; cdr3_aa: CASSLRGLGNTEAFF
v_call: TRBV5-1; d_call: -; clone_size: -; j_call: TRBJ2-3; cdr3_nt: TGCGCCAGCAGCTTGGCCGCGACAAGCACAGATACGCAGTATTTT; cdr3_aa: CASSLAATSTDTQYF
v_call: TRBV10-3; d_call: TRBD1; clone_size: many; j_call: TRBJ2-3; cdr3_nt: TGTGCCATCAGTGAGTCCCAGGACAGGGAGAAAACAGATACGCAGTATTTT; cdr3_aa: CAISESQDREKTDTQYF
v_call: TRBV19; d_call: TRBD1; clone_size: -; j_call: TRBJ1-2; cdr3_nt: TGTGCCAGTAGTACAGGGGGTGATGGCTACACCTTC; cdr3_aa: CASSTGGDGYTF
v_call: TRBV19; d_call: -; clone_size: few; j_call: TRBJ1-2; cdr3_nt: TGTGCCAGTGCCCTAGCCGGTAACTATGGCTACACCTTC; cdr3_aa: CASALAGNYGYTF
v_call: TRBV5-6; d_call: TRBD1; clone_size: many; j_call: TRBJ1-1; cdr3_nt: TGTGCCAGCAGCCTCCCGACAGGGCTGAACACTGAAGCTTTCTTT; cdr3_aa: CASSLPTGLNTEAFF
v_call: TRBV11-2; d_call: -; clone_size: many; j_call: TRBJ2-1; cdr3_nt: TGTGCCAGCAGCTTTGCCGACAATGAGCAGTTCTTC; cdr3_aa: CASSFADNEQFF
v_call: TRBV28; d_call: TRBD1; clone_size: once; j_call: TRBJ2-7; cdr3_nt: TGTGCCAGCAGTTTACTGGGACAGTTGTCCGAGCAGTACTTC; cdr3_aa: CASSLLGQLSEQYF
v_call: TRBV29-1; d_call: TRBD1; clone_size: -; j_call: TRBJ2-1; cdr3_nt: TGCAGCGTGACAGGGGGCAATGAGCAGTTCTTC; cdr3_aa: CSVTGGNEQFF